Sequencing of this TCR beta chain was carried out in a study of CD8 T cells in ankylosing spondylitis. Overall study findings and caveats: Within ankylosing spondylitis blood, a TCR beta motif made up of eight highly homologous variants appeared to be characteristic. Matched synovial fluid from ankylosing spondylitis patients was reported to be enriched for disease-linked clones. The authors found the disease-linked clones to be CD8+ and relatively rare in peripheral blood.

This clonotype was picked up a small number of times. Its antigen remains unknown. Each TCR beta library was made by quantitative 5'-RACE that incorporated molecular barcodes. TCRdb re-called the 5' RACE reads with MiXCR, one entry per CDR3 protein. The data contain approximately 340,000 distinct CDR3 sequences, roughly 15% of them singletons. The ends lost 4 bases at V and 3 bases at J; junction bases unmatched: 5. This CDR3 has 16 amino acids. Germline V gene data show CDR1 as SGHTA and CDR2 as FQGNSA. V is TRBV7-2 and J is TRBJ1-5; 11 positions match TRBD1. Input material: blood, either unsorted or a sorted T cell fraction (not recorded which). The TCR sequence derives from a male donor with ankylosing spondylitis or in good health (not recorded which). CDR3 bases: TGTGCCAGCAGCTCCGGGACAGGGGGTCCCAATCAGCCCCAGCATTTT. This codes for CASSSGTGGPNQPQHF.